These 8 T cell receptor beta chains share one sample of origin, sequenced in a study of blood T cell repertoires in COVID-19. Profiling relied on immunoSEQ multiplex PCR, and the TCRdb table lists in-frame clones only, not all of them. The sample consists of 200,000 to 300,000 clones, over 80% of them appearing once. The sequencing input was PBMCs or T cells enriched from blood (not recorded which). Receptors originate from a man in his fifties who had been exposed to COVID-19.

The chain carries TRBV19 and TRBJ2-5, with 12 nucleotides matching TRBD2. The germline V gene encodes CDR1 LNHDA and CDR2 SQIVND (reference sequence). The CDR3 length is 14 residues. V lost 7 bases to trimming and J lost 5 bases; unmatched junction nucleotides: 5. This chain's CDR3 is CASKRLAGDETQYF. The CDR3 DNA reads as TGTGCCAGTAAACGACTAGCGGGAGATGAGACCCAGTACTTC.

V usage is TRBV2 and J usage is TRBJ2-5; tentative D call: TRBD2 (5 bases). Looked up from germline, CDR1 is SNHLY and CDR2 is FYNNEI. This CDR3 is 15 amino acids long. The V end lost 5 bases, the J end lost 4 bases, and 17 bases lay between the germline ends. The CDR3 sequence is CASSNSVIMGETQYF. The DNA of the CDR3 is TGTGCCAGCAGTAATAGCGTTATAATGGGAGAGACCCAGTACTTC.

The chain couples TRBV7-8 to TRBJ1-2; unclear D gene. The CDR3 extends over 16 amino acids. In germline, CDR1 is SGHVS, CDR2 FQNEAQ. V dropped 2 bases and J dropped 3 bases, with 16 bases sitting between them. CDR3 bases: TGTGCCAGCAGCTTAAGCGCCTCAGTACGCTACTATGGCTACACCTTC. Translated, it gives CASSLSASVRYYGYTF.

This chain joins TRBV10-3 and TRBJ2-7; weak D call: TRBD1 (6 bases). The germline V and J ends were trimmed by 0 bases and 3 bases, with 12 bases remaining between them. The CDR3 spans 15 residues. Germline CDR1 and CDR2: ENHRY and SYGVKD. CDR3 loop: CAISESYGGYYEQYV. The CDR3 bases are TGTGCCATCAGTGAGTCGTATGGGGGCTACTACGAGCAGTACGTC.

This chain connects TRBV29-1 to TRBJ2-1; 8 bases fit TRBD2. Germline loops: CDR1 SQVTM, CDR2 ANQGSEA. Losses at the gene ends were 7 bases for V and 9 bases for J; bases not matched to a gene: 11. The CDR3 has 13 amino acids. CDR3 region: CSAGGLVATEQFF. In DNA, the CDR3 is TGCAGCGCTGGGGGACTAGTGGCTACTGAGCAGTTCTTC.

This chain uses TRBV30 with TRBJ1-6, with a possible D match to TRBD1 (5 bases). CDR3 size: 13 residues. Germline V gives CDR1 GTSNPN, CDR2 SVGIG (reference sequence). V was cut by 4 bases and J by 9 bases, with 13 bases left in between. The CDR3 sequence: CAWTPSGGSPLHF. CDR3 in DNA: TGTGCCTGGACCCCTTCCGGGGGTTCACCCCTCCACTTT.

The chain employs TRBV5-1 and TRBJ1-2; D is uncertain. The CDR3 extends over 13 amino acids. Between the trimmed V and J ends, which lost 0 bases and 4 bases, there was a span of 7 bases. Germline assignment: CDR1 SGHRS and CDR2 YFSETQ. The CDR3 DNA sequence: TGCGCCAGCAGCTTGGGGGAGGCCTATGGCTACACCTTC. Translating gives CASSLGEAYGYTF.

The chain combines TRBV28 with TRBJ1-1, with 7 bases lining up with TRBD1. Trimming removed 3 bases from V and 1 base from J; junction bases left unmatched: 5. From germline, CDR1 is MDHEN and CDR2 SYDVKM. The CDR3 has 15 residues. The CDR3 region is CASSLEGATNTEAFF. CDR3 in DNA: TGTGCCAGCAGTTTGGAGGGGGCAACGAACACTGAAGCTTTCTTT.